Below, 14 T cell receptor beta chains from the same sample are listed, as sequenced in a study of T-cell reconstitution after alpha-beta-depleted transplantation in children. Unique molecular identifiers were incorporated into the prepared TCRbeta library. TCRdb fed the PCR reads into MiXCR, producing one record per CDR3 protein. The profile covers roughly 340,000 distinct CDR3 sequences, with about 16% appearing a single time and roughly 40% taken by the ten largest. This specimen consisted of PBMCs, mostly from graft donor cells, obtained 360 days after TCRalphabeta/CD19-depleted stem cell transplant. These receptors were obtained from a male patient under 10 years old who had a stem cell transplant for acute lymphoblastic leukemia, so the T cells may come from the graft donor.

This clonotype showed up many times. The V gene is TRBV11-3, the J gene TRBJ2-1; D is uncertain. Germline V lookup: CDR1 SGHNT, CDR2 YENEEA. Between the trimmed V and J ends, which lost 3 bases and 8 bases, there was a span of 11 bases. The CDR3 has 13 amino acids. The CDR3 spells CASSFRAWDEQFF. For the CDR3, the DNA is TGTGCCAGCAGCTTTAGGGCCTGGGATGAGCAGTTCTTC.

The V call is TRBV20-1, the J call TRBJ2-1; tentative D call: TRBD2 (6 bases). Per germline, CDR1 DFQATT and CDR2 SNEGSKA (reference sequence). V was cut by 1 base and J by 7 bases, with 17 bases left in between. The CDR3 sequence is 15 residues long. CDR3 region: CSARGAAGFRNEQFF. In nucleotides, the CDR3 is TGCAGTGCTAGAGGAGCGGCGGGGTTTAGGAATGAGCAGTTCTTC.

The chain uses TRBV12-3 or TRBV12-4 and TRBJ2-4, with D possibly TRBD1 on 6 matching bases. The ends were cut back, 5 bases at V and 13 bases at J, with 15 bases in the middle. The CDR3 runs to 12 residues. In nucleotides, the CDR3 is TGTGCCAGCAGTCTCCCTCGGGACAACCAGTACTTC. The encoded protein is CASSLPRDNQYF.

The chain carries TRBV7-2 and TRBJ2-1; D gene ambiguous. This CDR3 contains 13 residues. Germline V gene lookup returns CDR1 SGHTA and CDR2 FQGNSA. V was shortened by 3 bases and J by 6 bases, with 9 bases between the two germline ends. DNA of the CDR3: TGTGCCAGCAGCTTCAGTCCCGTCAATGAGCAGTTCTTC. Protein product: CASSFSPVNEQFF.

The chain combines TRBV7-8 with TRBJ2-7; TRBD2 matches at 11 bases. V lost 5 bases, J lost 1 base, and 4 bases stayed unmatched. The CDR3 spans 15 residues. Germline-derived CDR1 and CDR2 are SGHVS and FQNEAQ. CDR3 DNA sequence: TGTGCCAGCAGCCTATCTAGCGGGAGGTCCTACGAGCAGTACTTC. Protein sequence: CASSLSSGRSYEQYF.

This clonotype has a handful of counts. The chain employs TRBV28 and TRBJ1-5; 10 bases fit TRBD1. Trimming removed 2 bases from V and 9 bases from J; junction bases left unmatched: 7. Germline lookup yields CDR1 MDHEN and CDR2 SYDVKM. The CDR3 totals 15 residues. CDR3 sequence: CASSLRGQGIRPQHF. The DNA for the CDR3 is TGTGCCAGCAGTTTAAGGGGACAGGGGATAAGGCCCCAGCATTTT.

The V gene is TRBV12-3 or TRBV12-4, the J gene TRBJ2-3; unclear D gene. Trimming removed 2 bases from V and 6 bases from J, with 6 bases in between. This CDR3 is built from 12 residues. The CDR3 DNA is TGTGCCAGCAGTTTAATCGTGGATACGCAGTATTTT. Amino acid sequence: CASSLIVDTQYF.

CDR3: CSVAARFSYEQYF. DNA of the CDR3: TGCAGCGTTGCCGCGAGGTTTTCCTACGAGCAGTACTTC. The chain joins TRBV29-1 to TRBJ2-7, with D hard to call. The germline V gene has CDR1 SQVTM and CDR2 ANQGSEA. The CDR3 loop spans 13 amino acids. Between the trimmed V and J ends, which lost 4 bases and 1 base, there was a span of 11 bases.

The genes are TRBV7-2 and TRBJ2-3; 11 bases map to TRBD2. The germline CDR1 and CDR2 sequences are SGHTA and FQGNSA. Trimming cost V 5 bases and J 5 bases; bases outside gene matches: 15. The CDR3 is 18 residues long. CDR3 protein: CASSLGLAGGLSLDTQYF. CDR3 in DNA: TGTGCCAGCAGCCTAGGGCTAGCGGGAGGTCTATCCCTAGATACGCAGTATTTT.

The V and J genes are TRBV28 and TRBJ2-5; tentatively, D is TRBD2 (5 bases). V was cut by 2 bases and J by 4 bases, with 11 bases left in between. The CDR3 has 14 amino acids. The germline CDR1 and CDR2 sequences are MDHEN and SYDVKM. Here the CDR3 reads CASSLLASRETQYF. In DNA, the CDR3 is TGTGCCAGCAGTTTACTGGCTAGCAGAGAGACCCAGTACTTC.

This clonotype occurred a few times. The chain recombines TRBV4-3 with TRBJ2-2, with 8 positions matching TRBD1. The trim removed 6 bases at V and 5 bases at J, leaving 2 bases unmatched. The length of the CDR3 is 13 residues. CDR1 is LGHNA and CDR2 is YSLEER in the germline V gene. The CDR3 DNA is TGCGCCAGCAGTCGACAGGGGACCGGGGAGCTGTTTTTT. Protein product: CASSRQGTGELFF.

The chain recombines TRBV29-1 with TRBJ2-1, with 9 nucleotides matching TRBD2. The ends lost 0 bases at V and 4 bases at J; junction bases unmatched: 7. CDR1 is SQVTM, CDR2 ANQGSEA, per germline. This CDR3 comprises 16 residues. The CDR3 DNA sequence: TGCAGCGTTGAAGATCGGGGGACTAGCAGGTACAATGAGCAGTTCTTC. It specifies CSVEDRGTSRYNEQFF.

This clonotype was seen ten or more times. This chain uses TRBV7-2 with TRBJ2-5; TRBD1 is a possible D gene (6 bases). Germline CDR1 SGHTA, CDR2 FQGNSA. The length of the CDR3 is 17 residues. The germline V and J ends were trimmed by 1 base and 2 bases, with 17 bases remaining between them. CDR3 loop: CASSLVGGQIIQETQYF. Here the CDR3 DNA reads TGTGCCAGCAGCTTAGTGGGCGGACAGATTATTCAAGAGACCCAGTACTTC.

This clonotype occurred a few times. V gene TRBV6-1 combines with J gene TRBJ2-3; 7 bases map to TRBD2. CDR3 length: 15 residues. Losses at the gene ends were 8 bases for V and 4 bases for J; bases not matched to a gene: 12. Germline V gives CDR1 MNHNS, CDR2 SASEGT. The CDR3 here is CASVRAWAGADTQYF. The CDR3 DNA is TGTGCCAGCGTACGCGCTTGGGCGGGAGCAGATACGCAGTATTTT.